A single sample is the source of the 10 T cell receptor beta chains below, sequenced in a study of T cell responses to AZD1222 COVID-19 vaccine. Profiling relied on immunoSEQ multiplex PCR, and the TCRdb table lists in-frame clones only, not all of them. This table has about 100,000 clones, around 92% appearing once. Sequencing used peripheral blood, obtained on day 0 of AZD1222 vaccination. The receptors shown here come from an adult in good health.

The chain recombines TRBV5-1 with TRBJ2-7, with 9 bases lining up with TRBD1. V dropped 3 bases and J dropped 2; count of bases not matched to a gene: 6. The CDR3 sequence is 15 residues long. Germline-derived CDR1 and CDR2 are SGHRS and YFSETQ. CDR3 bases: TGCGCCAGCAGCTGGGGACAGGGTAGCGCCTACGAGCAGTACTTC. It codes for CASSWGQGSAYEQYF.

The CDR3, as DNA: TGTGCCAGCAGCCTGCCATTGAGGACTGAAGCTTTCTTT. Translation: CASSLPLRTEAFF. The chain employs TRBV6-2 or TRBV6-3 and TRBJ1-1; D call uncertain. Germline lookup yields CDR1 MNHEY and CDR2 SVGEGT. The germline V and J ends were trimmed by 6 bases and 5 bases, with 13 bases remaining between them. This CDR3 contains 13 residues.

The V and J genes are TRBV2 and TRBJ1-2, with 9 bases that match TRBD1. V shed 5 bases and J 3 bases; nucleotides not matched to a gene: 7. The CDR3 is made up of 15 amino acids. Germline assignment: CDR1 SNHLY and CDR2 FYNNEI. The DNA of the CDR3 is TGTGCCAGCAGTAAACAGGGGGCAAGTGACTATGGCTACACCTTC. Amino acids: CASSKQGASDYGYTF.

This clone has just a few counts. The rearrangement joins TRBV5-4 to TRBJ2-7; 9 nucleotides line up with TRBD1. The CDR3 extends over 15 amino acids. Germline V CDR1 and CDR2: SGHNT, YYREEE (reference sequence). Trimming at V came to 4 bases and at J to 3 bases, leaving 8 bases not matched to a gene. The CDR3 region has the DNA TGTGCCAGCAGCGTACCGGGACAGGGAAACTACGAGCAGTACTTC. This gives the protein CASSVPGQGNYEQYF.

The gene calls are TRBV15 and TRBJ1-5; perhaps TRBD1 as D (5 bases). The germline V gene encodes CDR1 LNHNV and CDR2 YYDKDF (reference sequence). This CDR3 comprises 17 residues. The ends were cut back, 0 bases at V and 6 bases at J, with 18 bases in the middle. CDR3 DNA: TGTGCCACCAGCAGAGATCGCCTAAACCCAGACAGTCAGCCCCAGCATTTT. Encoded protein: CATSRDRLNPDSQPQHF.

V gene TRBV6-1 combines with J gene TRBJ1-1; tentatively, D is TRBD1 (6 bases). With 3 bases removed from V and 3 bases from J, the gap between germline ends came to 14 bases. The length of the CDR3 is 15 residues. Per the germline V gene, CDR1 is MNHNS and CDR2 is SASEGT. The CDR3 spells CASSDNSGGHTEAFF. CDR3 in DNA: TGTGCCAGCAGTGACAACTCCGGGGGGCACACTGAAGCTTTCTTT.

The gene calls are TRBV5-6 and TRBJ2-2; the match to TRBD1 covers 9 bases. V shed 3 bases and J 6 bases; nucleotides not matched to a gene: 9. The CDR3 runs to 16 residues. The germline CDR1 and CDR2 sequences are SGHDT and YYEEEE. CDR3 nucleotides: TGTGCCAGCAGCTCATTAGGACAGGGGAGATCCGGGGAGCTGTTTTTT. Residues: CASSSLGQGRSGELFF. Variable domain in full (rest from reference TRBV5-6 and TRBJ2-2): DAGVTQSPTHLIKTRGQQVTLRCSPKSGHDTVSWYQQALGQGPQFIFQYYEEEERQRGNFPDRFSGHQFPNYSSELNVNALLLGDSALYLCASSSLGQGRSGELFFGEGSRLTVL.

This rearrangement joins TRBV5-1 to TRBJ2-2, with D possibly matching TRBD1 (6 bases). The germline CDR1 and CDR2 sequences are SGHRS and YFSETQ. The V end was cut by 6 bases, the J end by 6 bases, with 12 bases between. This CDR3 is 13 amino acids long. The CDR3 reads CASNRELAGELFF. CDR3 nucleotides: TGCGCCAGCAACAGGGAATTAGCCGGGGAGCTGTTTTTT.

The V gene is TRBV7-2, the J gene TRBJ1-1, with TRBD1 identical over 9 bases. There are 14 residues in the CDR3. CDR1 and CDR2 from the germline V gene are SGHTA and FQGNSA. Trimming took 5 bases from V and 5 from J; bases not matched to a gene: 6. CDR3 residues: CASSVGQGATEAFF. The DNA of the CDR3 is TGTGCCAGCAGCGTGGGACAGGGTGCGACTGAAGCTTTCTTT.

J is TRBJ2-7 and V is TRBV6-5; 7 bases line up with TRBD1. Trimming removed 9 bases from V and 4 bases from J; junction bases left unmatched: 15. Germline values: CDR1 MNHEY, CDR2 SVGAGI. CDR3 length equals 15 residues. As DNA, the CDR3 is TGTGCCAGTTACGAAGCAGGGGGAGCAAGGTACGAGCAGTACTTC. Amino acids: CASYEAGGARYEQYF.